Listed below are T cell receptor beta chains from one sample, sequenced in a study of T cells expressing NK-cell markers. No DNA is given; TCRdb re-called the 5' RACE reads and lists each CDR3 protein once. The table gives under 500,000 distinct CDR3 sequences; the top ten clones make up 7.3% of it. The sample was blood T cells: a sorted CD56 or NKG2C T cell subset, CD4+ or CD8+ T cells, or bulk PBMC T cells (not recorded which). These receptor sequences come from a woman between 18 and 70 years old in good health. Each CDR3 is given with its conserved first and last residue. Each record gives: J gene, V gene, CDR3 protein.

TRBJ2-3,TRBV20-1,CSARDGRDTTDTQYF
TRBJ2-6,TRBV5-1,CASTRTAGANVLTF
TRBJ2-1,TRBV20-1,CSATSGTAFNNEQFF
TRBJ2-3,TRBV5-1,CASSGLAGGPSDTQYF
TRBJ2-2,TRBV5-1,CASILNTGELFF
TRBJ2-5,TRBV5-8,CASSFYGQETQYF
TRBJ1-5,TRBV12-3/TRBV12-4,CASSNPEGWLSNQPQHF
TRBJ2-7,TRBV12-3/TRBV12-4,CASSYGQGSAQYF
TRBJ2-1,TRBV5-1,CASSPNSPYNEQFF
TRBJ2-5,TRBV19,CASSWDSQETQYF
TRBJ2-1,TRBV7-2,CASSSTGTSIAQEQFF
TRBJ2-7,TRBV14,CASRRTGTASYEQYF
TRBJ1-6,TRBV5-4,CASSLVDRLSSPLHF
TRBJ2-3,TRBV28,CASSPPDADTQYF
TRBJ2-1,TRBV7-3,CASSLPDPRAGEQFF
TRBJ1-2,TRBV12-3/TRBV12-4,CASSLPDRAGYTF
TRBJ2-7,TRBV7-2,CASSSLGRSYEQYF
TRBJ1-2,TRBV6-4,CASSDSIGYGYTF